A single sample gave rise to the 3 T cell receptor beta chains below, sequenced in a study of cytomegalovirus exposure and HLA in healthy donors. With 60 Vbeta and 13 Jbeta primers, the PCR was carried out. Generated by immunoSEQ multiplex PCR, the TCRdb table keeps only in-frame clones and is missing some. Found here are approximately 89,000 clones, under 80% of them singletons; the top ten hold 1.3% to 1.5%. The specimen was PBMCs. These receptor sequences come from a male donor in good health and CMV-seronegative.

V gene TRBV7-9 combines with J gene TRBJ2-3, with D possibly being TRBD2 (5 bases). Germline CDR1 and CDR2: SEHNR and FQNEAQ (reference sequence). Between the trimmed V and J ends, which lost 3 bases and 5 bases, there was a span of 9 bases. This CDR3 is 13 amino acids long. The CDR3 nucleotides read TGTGCCAGCAGCTTCCCCGGGAAAGATACGCAGTATTTT. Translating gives CASSFPGKDTQYF.

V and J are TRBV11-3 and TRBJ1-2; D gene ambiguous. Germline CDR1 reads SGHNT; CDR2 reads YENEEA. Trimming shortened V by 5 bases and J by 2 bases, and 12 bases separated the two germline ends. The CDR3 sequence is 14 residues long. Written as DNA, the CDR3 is TGTGCCAGCAGCGCCCAGGAAGTGAACTATGGCTACACCTTC. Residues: CASSAQEVNYGYTF.

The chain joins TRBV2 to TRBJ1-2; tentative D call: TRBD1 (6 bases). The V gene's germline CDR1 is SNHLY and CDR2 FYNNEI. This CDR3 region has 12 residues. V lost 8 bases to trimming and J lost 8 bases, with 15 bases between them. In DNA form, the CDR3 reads TGTGCCAGCGACCGACACAGGGAGGGCTACACCTTC. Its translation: CASDRHREGYTF.